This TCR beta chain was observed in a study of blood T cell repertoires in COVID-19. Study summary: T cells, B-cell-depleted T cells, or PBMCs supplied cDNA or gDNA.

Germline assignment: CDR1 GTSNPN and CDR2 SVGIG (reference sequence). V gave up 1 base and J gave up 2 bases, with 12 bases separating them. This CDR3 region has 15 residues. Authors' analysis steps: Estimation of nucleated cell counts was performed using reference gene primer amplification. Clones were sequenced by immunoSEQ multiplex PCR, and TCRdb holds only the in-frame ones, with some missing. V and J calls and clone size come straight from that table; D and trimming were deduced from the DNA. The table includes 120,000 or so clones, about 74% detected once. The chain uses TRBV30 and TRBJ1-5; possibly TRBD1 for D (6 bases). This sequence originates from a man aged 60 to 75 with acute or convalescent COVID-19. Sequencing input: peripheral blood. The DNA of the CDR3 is TGTGCCTGGAGTGAAGGGGGTTTAGGCAATCAGCCCCAGCATTTT. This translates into CAWSEGGLGNQPQHF.